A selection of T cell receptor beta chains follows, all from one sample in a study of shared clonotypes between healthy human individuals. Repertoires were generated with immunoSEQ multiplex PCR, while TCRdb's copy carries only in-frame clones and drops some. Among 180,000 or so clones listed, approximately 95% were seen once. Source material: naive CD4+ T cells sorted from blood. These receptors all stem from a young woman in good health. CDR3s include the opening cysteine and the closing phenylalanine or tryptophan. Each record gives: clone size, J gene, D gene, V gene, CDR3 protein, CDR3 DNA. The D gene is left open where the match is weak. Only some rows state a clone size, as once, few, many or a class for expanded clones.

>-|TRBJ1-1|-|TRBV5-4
CASSGGNTEAFF
TGTGCCAGCAGTGGCGGGAACACTGAAGCTTTCTTT
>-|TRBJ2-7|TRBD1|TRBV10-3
CAISESRDRGEQYF
TGTGCCATCAGTGAGTCCCGGGACAGGGGCGAGCAGTACTTC
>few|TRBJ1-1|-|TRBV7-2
CASSPPRRPEAFF
TGTGCCAGCAGCCCCCCGCGACGCCCTGAAGCTTTCTTT
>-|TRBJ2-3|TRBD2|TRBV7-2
CASNRLAGGRTSTDTQYF
TGTGCCAGCAACCGACTAGCGGGAGGCCGAACTAGCACAGATACGCAGTATTTT
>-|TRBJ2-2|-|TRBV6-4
CASTPGTHTGELFF
TGTGCCAGCACCCCAGGGACTCACACCGGGGAGCTGTTTTTT
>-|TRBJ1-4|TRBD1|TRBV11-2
CASSQPTGARFNEKLFF
TGTGCCAGCAGCCAACCGACAGGGGCTCGTTTTAATGAAAAACTGTTTTTT
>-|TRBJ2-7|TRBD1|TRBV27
CASSLLGTGDRVQYF
TGTGCCAGCAGTCTATTAGGGACAGGGGACAGGGTGCAGTACTTC
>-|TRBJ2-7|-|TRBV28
CASSLPTAYEQYF
TGTGCCAGCAGTTTACCCACGGCCTACGAGCAGTACTTC
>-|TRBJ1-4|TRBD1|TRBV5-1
CASSLGTGLGFSEKLFF
TGCGCCAGCAGCTTGGGGACAGGGTTGGGATTTTCCGAAAAACTGTTTTTT
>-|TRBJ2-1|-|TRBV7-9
CASSAGFEQFF
TGTGCCAGCAGCGCCGGATTTGAGCAGTTCTTC
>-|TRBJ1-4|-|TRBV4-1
CASSHRQLNEKLFF
TGCGCCAGCAGCCACCGACAGCTTAATGAAAAACTGTTTTTT
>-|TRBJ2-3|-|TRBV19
CASSTYPDTQYF
TGTGCCAGTAGCACGTATCCAGATACGCAGTATTTT
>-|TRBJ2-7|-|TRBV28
CASSLEASYEQYF
TGTGCCAGCAGTTTAGAAGCGAGCTACGAGCAGTACTTC
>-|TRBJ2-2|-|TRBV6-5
CASSYFPGSYTGELFF
TGTGCCAGCAGTTACTTTCCGGGATCCTACACCGGGGAGCTGTTTTTT
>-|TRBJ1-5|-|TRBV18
CASSPLGGIDSNQPQHF
TGTGCCAGCTCACCACTGGGAGGGATTGATAGCAATCAGCCCCAGCATTTT
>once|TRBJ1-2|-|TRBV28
CASSLNGGFGGYTF
TGTGCCAGCAGTTTAAATGGGGGCTTTGGTGGCTACACCTTC
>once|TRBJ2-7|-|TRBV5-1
CASSSPSVYEQYF
TGCGCCAGCAGCTCTCCTAGCGTCTACGAGCAGTACTTC
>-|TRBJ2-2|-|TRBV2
CASSVEGQASTGELFF
TGTGCCAGCAGTGTAGAGGGCCAGGCGTCCACCGGGGAGCTGTTTTTT
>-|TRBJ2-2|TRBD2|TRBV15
CATSRKRHRLAGDTGELFF
TGTGCCACCAGCAGAAAGCGTCATCGACTAGCGGGAGACACCGGGGAGCTGTTTTTT
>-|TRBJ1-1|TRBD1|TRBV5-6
CASSLPGTVNTEAFF
TGTGCCAGCAGCTTGCCCGGGACAGTGAACACTGAAGCTTTCTTT
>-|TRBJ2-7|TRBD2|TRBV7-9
CASSLEGYGRVAYEQYF
TGTGCCAGCAGCTTAGAAGGGTACGGGAGGGTGGCCTACGAGCAGTACTTC
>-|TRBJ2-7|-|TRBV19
CASSKRGYEQYF
TGTGCCAGTAGTAAACGGGGTTACGAGCAGTACTTC
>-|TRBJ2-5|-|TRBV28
CASSAPPGTETQYF
TGTGCCAGCAGTGCTCCCCCGGGGACAGAGACCCAGTACTTC
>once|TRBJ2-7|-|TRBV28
CASSPQDRSYEQYF
TGTGCCAGCAGTCCGCAGGACCGCTCCTACGAGCAGTACTTC
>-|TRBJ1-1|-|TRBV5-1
CASSLAGGYDTEAFF
TGCGCCAGCAGCTTGGCGGGGGGATACGACACTGAAGCTTTCTTT
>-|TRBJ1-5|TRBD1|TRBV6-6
CASSFQGQLGDQPQHF
TGTGCCAGCAGTTTCCAGGGACAGTTGGGCGATCAGCCCCAGCATTTT
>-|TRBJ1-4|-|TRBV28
CASSPRPPPEKLFF
TGTGCCAGCAGTCCCCGTCCCCCCCCGGAAAAACTGTTTTTT
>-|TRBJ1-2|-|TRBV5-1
CASSPPSPATNYGYTF
TGCGCCAGCAGCCCCCCCAGCCCAGCAACTAACTATGGCTACACCTTC
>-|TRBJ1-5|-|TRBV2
CASSERPVGANQPQHF
TGTGCCAGCAGTGAAAGGCCGGTAGGGGCTAATCAGCCCCAGCATTTT
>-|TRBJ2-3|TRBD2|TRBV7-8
CASSLAGASGRHF
TGTGCCAGCAGCTTAGCGGGGGCTAGCGGGAGACATTTT
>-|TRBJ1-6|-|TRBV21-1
CASPGPAKGVFTLHF
TGTGCCAGCCCCGGTCCAGCCAAGGGGGTATTCACCCTCCACTTT
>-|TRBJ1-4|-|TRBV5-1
CASSLVAGPNEKLFF
TGCGCCAGCAGCTTGGTCGCAGGCCCAAATGAAAAACTGTTTTTT
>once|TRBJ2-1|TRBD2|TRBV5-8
CASSLTGTSGSHNEQFF
TGTGCCAGCAGCTTGACCGGGACTAGCGGGAGCCACAATGAGCAGTTCTTC
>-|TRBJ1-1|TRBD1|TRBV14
CASSHISGTAGEAFF
TGTGCCAGCAGCCACATCTCCGGGACAGCGGGCGAGGCTTTCTTT
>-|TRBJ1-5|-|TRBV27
CASSSLPDKNQPQHF
TGTGCCAGCAGTTCCCTCCCCGACAAGAATCAGCCCCAGCATTTT
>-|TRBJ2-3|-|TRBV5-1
CASNRDFTTDTQYF
TGCGCCAGCAACCGGGACTTCACCACAGATACGCAGTATTTT
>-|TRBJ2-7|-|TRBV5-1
CASSLESRGFEDEQYF
TGCGCCAGCAGCTTGGAGTCCCGGGGGTTTGAGGACGAGCAGTACTTC